This TCR beta chain is drawn from a study of T cells in Graves' hyperthyroidism and ophthalmopathy. For the study at large: At the time of initial diagnosis and before any treatment, peripheral blood was collected. Whole-study findings and limits: A model of 13 V-J features distinguished ophthalmopathy from stable hyperthyroidism. Among thyroid clonotypes expanded above 0.001, most also appeared in blood.

The CDR3 totals 14 residues. V shed 5 bases and J shed 5 bases, with 15 bases lying between them. Germline CDR1 reads LNHNV; CDR2 reads YYDKDF (reference sequence). In its sample, this clonotype was seen many times. Antigen: not known. Regions amplified from RNA transcripts were the TCR beta CDR3 regions. With the HTBI primer set, the TCR CDR3 went through a first round of RT-PCR. TCRdb used MiXCR to reprocess the multiplex PCR reads, holding one entry per CDR3 protein. The table shows around 250,000 distinct CDR3 sequences, with approximately 25% occurring only once. Reasons for excluding patients were uncontrolled infection, other autoimmune disease, pregnancy or lactation.

The TCR originated in a middle-aged woman with Graves' ophthalmopathy. The sequenced material came from blood. The chain has TRBV15 and TRBJ2-5, with a weak D call TRBD2 (5 bases). CDR3 sequence: CATSQTLAGETQYF. CDR3 nucleotides: TGTGCCACCAGCCAAACCCTAGCTGGGGAGACCCAGTACTTC.